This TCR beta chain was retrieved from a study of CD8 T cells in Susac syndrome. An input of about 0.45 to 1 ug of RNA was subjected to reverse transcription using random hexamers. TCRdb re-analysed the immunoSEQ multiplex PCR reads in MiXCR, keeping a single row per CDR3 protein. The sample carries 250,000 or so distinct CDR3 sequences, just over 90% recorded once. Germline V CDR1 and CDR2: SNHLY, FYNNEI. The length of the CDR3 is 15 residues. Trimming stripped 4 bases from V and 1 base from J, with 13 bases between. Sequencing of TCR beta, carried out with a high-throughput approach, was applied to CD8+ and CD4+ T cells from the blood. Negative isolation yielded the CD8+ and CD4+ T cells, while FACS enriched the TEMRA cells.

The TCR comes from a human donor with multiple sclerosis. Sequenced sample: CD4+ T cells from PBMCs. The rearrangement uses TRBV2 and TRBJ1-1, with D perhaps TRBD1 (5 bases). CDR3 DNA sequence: TGTGCCAGCAGTGCTTTTGGACACCCGAACACTGAAGCTTTCTTT. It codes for CASSAFGHPNTEAFF.